This TCR beta chain was captured in a study of blood T cell repertoires in COVID-19. Whole-study context: PBMCs, B-cell-depleted T cells, or T cells provided the cDNA or gDNA that made up the material.

The germline gives CDR1 SGHTA, CDR2 FQGNSA. J gave up 5 bases and V 0 bases, and 11 bases lay outside the gene matches. The CDR3 is 17 amino acids. TCRdb keeps only in-frame clones here, not all; method: immunoSEQ multiplex PCR. Of fewer than 350,000 clones in the sample, approximately 88% were seen once. The cohort comprised adults aged 18 to 89 years residing in about 25 US areas. Participant reports of clinical history set cohort assignment. Material: PBMCs or T cells enriched from blood (not recorded which). The chain carries TRBV7-2 and TRBJ2-7, with TRBD1 matching 9 bases. This receptor was obtained from a man aged 55 to 69 who had recovered from COVID-19. CDR3 sequence reads: CASSLARSGTGMDEQYF. In nucleotides, the CDR3 is TGTGCCAGCAGCTTAGCCCGCTCCGGGACAGGGATGGACGAGCAGTACTTC.